The 21 T cell receptor beta chains presented below share a single source sample, sequenced in a study of cytomegalovirus exposure and HLA in healthy donors. 13 Jbeta primers and 60 Vbeta primers were used for the PCR. Method: immunoSEQ multiplex PCR; TCRdb's copy keeps in-frame clones and lacks some. The data show 85,000 to 130,000 clones, about 80% seen once. Sequencing was carried out using PBMCs. These receptors all stem from a man aged 55 to 70 in good health and CMV-seropositive.

This clone has just a few counts. The V call is TRBV19, the J call TRBJ2-1; 7 bases are shared with TRBD1. This CDR3 region has 16 residues. J was trimmed by 5 bases and V by 3 bases; bases with no gene match: 10. Germline CDR1 and CDR2: LNHDA and SQIVND (reference sequence). The CDR3 loop is CASSMTTGTANNEQFF. The DNA of the CDR3 is TGTGCCAGTAGTATGACAACCGGGACAGCTAACAATGAGCAGTTCTTC.

This chain links TRBV4-2 with TRBJ2-2, with D uncertain. V lost 0 bases, J lost 4 bases, and 12 bases lay in between. The CDR3 loop spans 16 amino acids. Per germline, CDR1 LGHNA and CDR2 YNFKEQ. CDR3 in DNA: TGTGCCAGCAGCCAAGAAGGAGCTAGTAGCACCGGGGAGCTGTTTTTT. This sequence encodes CASSQEGASSTGELFF.

This chain joins TRBV9 and TRBJ2-3; a weak D match, TRBD2 (5 bases). Germline-derived CDR1 and CDR2 are SGDLS and YYNGEE. Trimming removed 0 bases at V and 0 bases at J, with 8 bases between. The CDR3 has 15 amino acids. The CDR3 sequence is CASSVDGLSTDTQYF. The CDR3 DNA is TGTGCCAGCAGCGTAGATGGACTTAGCACAGATACGCAGTATTTT.

This chain connects TRBV6-1 to TRBJ2-7; D is possibly TRBD2 (6 bases). The V gene lost 0 bases and the J gene lost 0 bases, with 9 bases spanning the gap. The CDR3 totals 15 residues. Germline V CDR1 and CDR2: MNHNS, SASEGT. CDR3 sequence reads: CASSEAGTLSYEQYF. Written as DNA, the CDR3 is TGTGCCAGCAGTGAAGCAGGGACTCTCTCCTACGAGCAGTACTTC.

CDR3 coding DNA: TGTGCCAGCACCTCGACAGGGGGTCGGTCACCCCTCCACTTT. Encoded protein: CASTSTGGRSPLHF. The rearrangement joins TRBV16 to TRBJ1-6; TRBD1 matches at 9 bases. The CDR3 has 14 residues. CDR1 and CDR2 from the germline V gene are KGHSY and FQNENV. Trimming took 7 bases from V and 10 from J; bases not matched to a gene: 8.

This chain joins TRBV5-1 and TRBJ2-1, with 7 bases lining up with TRBD2. Per germline, CDR1 SGHRS and CDR2 YFSETQ. The CDR3 consists of 16 residues. The V segment lost 1 base and the J segment 1 base; nucleotides outside the gene matches: 5. In DNA, the CDR3 is TGCGCCAGCAGCTTGCATGGGGAGGGTTCCTACAATGAGCAGTTCTTC. This sequence encodes CASSLHGEGSYNEQFF. Using reference TRBV5-1 and TRBJ2-1 for the parts outside the CDR3, the full variable domain is KAGVTQTPRYLIKTRGQQVTLSCSPISGHRSVSWYQQTPGQGLQFLFEYFSETQRNKGNFPGRFSGRQFSNSRSEMNVSTLELGDSALYLCASSLHGEGSYNEQFFGPGTRLTVL.

The gene calls are TRBV27 and TRBJ2-7, with D possibly being TRBD1 (6 bases). V shed 2 bases and J shed 2 bases, with 13 bases lying between them. Germline assignment: CDR1 MNHEY and CDR2 SMNVEV (reference sequence). This CDR3 is 15 amino acids long. CDR3 loop: CASSLGGFPPYEQYF. CDR3 nucleotide sequence: TGTGCCAGCAGTTTAGGGGGCTTCCCCCCCTACGAGCAGTACTTC.

This chain joins TRBV6-5 and TRBJ1-1; TRBD1 might be the D (6 bases). The CDR3 runs to 15 residues. Trimming removed 6 bases from V and 2 bases from J, with 16 bases in between. CDR1 MNHEY and CDR2 SVGAGI come from the germline V gene. CDR3 amino acids: CASRSGEGGNTEAFF. CDR3 bases: TGTGCCAGCAGGTCAGGGGAGGGTGGCAACACTGAAGCTTTCTTT.

The chain has TRBV7-2 and TRBJ1-2; D remains unclear. Trimming removed 3 bases at V and 4 bases at J, with 21 bases between. The CDR3 consists of 17 residues. The germline gives CDR1 SGHTA, CDR2 FQGNSA. The DNA for the CDR3 is TGTGCCAGCAGCTTTGGGAGAAACCGCATCTCCAGCTATGGCTACACCTTC. It yields the protein CASSFGRNRISSYGYTF.

This chain links TRBV10-2 with TRBJ2-1; 12 nucleotides align to TRBD1. The V and J ends lost 7 bases and 6 bases, in that order; junction bases with no gene match: 7. Germline CDR1 is WSHSY and CDR2 is SAAADI. There are 15 residues in the CDR3. The CDR3 nucleotides are TGCGCCAGCAACCCTCGGGACAGGGGGCCCAATGAGCAGTTCTTC. Protein sequence: CASNPRDRGPNEQFF.

The rearrangement joins TRBV19 to TRBJ2-7; tentatively, D is TRBD2 (6 bases). Germline values: CDR1 LNHDA, CDR2 SQIVND (reference sequence). CDR3 length equals 14 residues. V lost 7 bases and J lost 5, with 18 bases in between. DNA for the CDR3: TGTGCCAGTACCGCTCGGGGGTGGGGGGACGAGCAGTACTTC. Protein product: CASTARGWGDEQYF.

V gene TRBV6-6 combines with J gene TRBJ1-2; 7 bases are a match to TRBD1. CDR3 length: 14 amino acids. Trimming removed 7 bases from V and 5 bases from J; junction bases left unmatched: 10. Germline CDR1 MNHNY, CDR2 SVGAGI (reference sequence). CDR3: CASTDNQGDYGYTF. In nucleotides, the CDR3 is TGTGCCAGCACCGATAACCAGGGGGATTATGGCTACACCTTC.

This clone appeared a few times. The chain has TRBV7-8 and TRBJ1-3; TRBD1 matches at 7 bases. The CDR3 totals 16 residues. Germline CDR1 SGHVS, CDR2 FQNEAQ. The trim removed 5 bases at V and 2 bases at J, leaving 9 bases unmatched. The CDR3: CASSPREGAAGNTIYF. The CDR3 coding sequence is TGTGCCAGCAGCCCACGGGAGGGGGCAGCTGGAAACACCATATATTTT. The whole variable domain, remainder taken from reference TRBV7-8 and TRBJ1-3, is GAGVSQSPRYKVAKRGQDVALRCDPISGHVSLFWYQQALGQGPEFLTYFQNEAQLDKSGLPSDRFFAERPEGSVSTLKIQRTQQEDSAVYLCASSPREGAAGNTIYFGEGSWLTVV.

On this clone: At one boundary the junction diverges from the germline segment, which might be a read error. The chain couples TRBV7-9 to TRBJ1-4; D gene uncertain. The CDR3 extends over 12 amino acids. CDR1 and CDR2 (germline): SEHNR, FQNEAQ (reference sequence). The CDR3 spells CSSSLRDEKLFF. In DNA, the CDR3 is TGTTCCAGCAGCTTGAGGGATGAAAAACTGTTTTTT.

This chain joins TRBV5-1 and TRBJ2-3; D is unresolved. V was clipped by 4 bases and J by 1 base, with 7 bases between them. This CDR3 region has 13 residues. CDR1 and CDR2 from the germline V gene are SGHRS and YFSETQ. The CDR3 region is CASSEQGTDTQYF. CDR3 DNA sequence: TGCGCCAGCAGCGAGCAGGGCACAGATACGCAGTATTTT. Combining the CDR3 with reference TRBV5-1 and TRBJ2-3 gives the whole variable domain KAGVTQTPRYLIKTRGQQVTLSCSPISGHRSVSWYQQTPGQGLQFLFEYFSETQRNKGNFPGRFSGRQFSNSRSEMNVSTLELGDSALYLCASSEQGTDTQYFGPGTRLTVL.

V is TRBV5-8 and J is TRBJ2-5; TRBD2 aligns across 7 bases. With V trimmed by 5 bases and J by 2 bases, 9 bases remained unmatched. This CDR3 region has 15 residues. CDR1 is SGHTS and CDR2 is YDEGEE in the germline V gene. The CDR3 DNA reads as TGTGCCAGCAGTCCGGGTGCGGGGGATCAAGAGACCCAGTACTTC. The encoded protein is CASSPGAGDQETQYF.

CDR3 protein: CASSVGGGLYEQYF. CDR3 in DNA: TGTGCCAGCAGCGTAGGCGGGGGACTTTACGAGCAGTACTTC. This chain uses TRBV9 with TRBJ2-7; the match to TRBD2 covers 7 bases. CDR3 size: 14 residues. CDR1 is SGDLS and CDR2 is YYNGEE in the germline V gene. J lost 4 bases, V lost 0 bases, and 4 bases had no gene match.

The chain employs TRBV9 and TRBJ2-7, with TRBD1 matching over 9 bases. The length of the CDR3 is 16 residues. The ends lost 0 bases at V and 4 bases at J; junction bases unmatched: 8. Germline V gene sequence: CDR1 SGDLS, CDR2 YYNGEE. CDR3 nucleotides: TGTGCCAGCAGCGTAGGGGGACAGGGTGTCTATTACGAGCAGTACTTC. Amino acids: CASSVGGQGVYYEQYF.

This chain connects TRBV5-1 to TRBJ2-5; 8 bases line up with TRBD1. The CDR3 loop spans 15 amino acids. Germline loops: CDR1 SGHRS, CDR2 YFSETQ. V trimming: 0 bases; J trimming: 6 bases; junction bases outside the gene matches: 7. The CDR3 region has the DNA TGCGCCAGCAGCTTGGACGGTGGGACAGGAAAGACCCAGTACTTC. It is translated as CASSLDGGTGKTQYF.

J is TRBJ2-7 and V is TRBV5-4, with 7 bases aligning to TRBD1. The J segment lost 2 bases and the V segment lost 4 bases, leaving 3 bases of the junction unmatched. The CDR3 covers 13 residues. Germline V gene data show CDR1 as SGHNT and CDR2 as YYREEE (reference sequence). The CDR3 DNA follows: TGTGCCAGCAGCGCCGGGACAGCCTACGAGCAGTACTTC. Protein: CASSAGTAYEQYF.

This rearrangement joins TRBV9 to TRBJ1-5; tentatively, D is TRBD1 (6 bases). The CDR3 is 16 amino acids. The ends were cut back, 0 bases at V and 6 bases at J, with 16 bases in the middle. Germline CDR1 and CDR2: SGDLS and YYNGEE. CDR3 in amino acids: CASSVDAGGLGQPQHF. CDR3 nucleotide sequence: TGTGCCAGCAGCGTAGACGCGGGGGGCTTGGGTCAGCCCCAGCATTTT.